The next 32 T cell receptor beta chains were all read from a single sample in a study of T cell repertoires in cytomegalovirus infection. Their specific antigens are unknown. TCRdb redid the calling of the reads with MiXCR, one entry per CDR3 protein. The data hold around 770,000 distinct CDR3 sequences, with about 28% observed a single time. The specimen was cultured CD8+ T cells from PBMCs, collected from culture after CMV antigen stimulation. These receptors were collected from a human donor in good health (CMV status not recorded). Some clones in this sample may be carry-over from other donors' samples.

This rearrangement joins TRBV5-3 to TRBJ2-3; D not certain. TRBV5-3 is an open reading frame whose function is uncertain. The CDR3 consists of 15 residues. Trimming pared 8 bases from V and 6 bases from J, leaving 22 bases between. CDR3 in amino acids: CASNPPSQVVDTQYF. The CDR3 coding sequence is TGTGCCAGTAACCCCCCGTCCCAGGTCGTGGATACGCAGTATTTT.

At least ten counts were recorded for this clonotype. This chain joins TRBV7-9 and TRBJ2-3, with D unresolved. V was trimmed by 0 bases and J by 5 bases, leaving 3 bases between them. Per the germline V gene, CDR1 is SEHNR and CDR2 is FQNEAQ (reference sequence). The CDR3 totals 12 residues. The CDR3 coding sequence is TGTGCCAGCAGCTTAGCGGAAGATACGCAGTATTTT. Residues: CASSLAEDTQYF.

This clonotype was seen repeatedly, ten times or more. The CDR3 is CASSLALGAIPEAFF. CDR3 in DNA: TGTGCCAGCAGCTTAGCGCTGGGGGCGATACCTGAAGCTTTCTTT. The chain employs TRBV7-2 and TRBJ1-1, with D tentatively TRBD1 (6 bases). Germline CDR1 reads SGHTA; CDR2 reads FQGNSA. The length of the CDR3 is 15 residues. Trimming removed 0 bases at V and 6 bases at J, with 14 bases between. The full variable domain, with the rest looked up from reference TRBV7-2 and TRBJ1-1, is GAGVSQSPSNKVTEKGKDVELRCDPISGHTALYWYRQSLGQGLEFLIYFQGNSAPDKSGLPSDRFSAERTGGSVSTLTIQRTQQEDSAVYLCASSLALGAIPEAFFGQGTRLTVV.

This clonotype was observed a few times. V is TRBV6-1 and J is TRBJ2-3; TRBD2 agrees at 13 bases. Germline V gene lookup returns CDR1 MNHNS and CDR2 SASEGT. V was pared by 6 bases and J by 0 bases, with 9 bases of the junction left unmatched. This CDR3 is 18 amino acids long. CDR3 amino acids: CASSQLAGGPLSTDTQYF. DNA of the CDR3: TGTGCCAGCAGCCAACTAGCGGGGGGGCCTCTTAGCACAGATACGCAGTATTTT.

V is TRBV4-1 and J is TRBJ2-3, with 8 bases fitting TRBD2. The germline V gene has CDR1 MGHRA and CDR2 YSYEKL. V lost 7 bases to trimming and J lost 3 bases; unmatched junction nucleotides: 9. This CDR3 spans 15 amino acids. Here the CDR3 DNA reads TGCGCCAGCACCCCTCGGGGGGGCCGAACAGATACGCAGTATTTT. It specifies CASTPRGGRTDTQYF.

This rearrangement joins TRBV6-6 to TRBJ1-5, with D possibly matching TRBD1 (6 bases). The V gene lost 8 bases and the J gene lost 3 bases, with 14 bases spanning the gap. Germline CDR1 MNHNY, CDR2 SVGAGI (reference sequence). There are 14 residues in the CDR3. In DNA form, the CDR3 reads TGTGCCAGCCAAAGACAGGTATACAATCAGCCCCAGCATTTT. The encoded protein is CASQRQVYNQPQHF.

This clonotype was counted only a few times. This chain connects TRBV10-3 to TRBJ1-1; 8 bases map to TRBD1. The trim removed 3 bases at V and 1 base at J, leaving 7 bases unmatched. The length of the CDR3 is 16 residues. Germline V gene lookup returns CDR1 ENHRY and CDR2 SYGVKD. CDR3 amino acids: CAISDPGGTGNTEAFF. In DNA, the CDR3 is TGTGCCATCAGTGACCCTGGTGGGACAGGGAACACTGAAGCTTTCTTT.

The gene calls are TRBV6-6 and TRBJ2-3; D could derive from TRBD1 or TRBD2 (5 bases each). Germline loops: CDR1 MNHNY, CDR2 SVGAGI (reference sequence). CDR3 length: 14 amino acids. V dropped 6 bases and J dropped 2 bases, with 12 bases sitting between them. The CDR3 DNA reads as TGTGCCAGCAGACGCAGGGAGTTCACAGATACGCAGTATTTT. Encoded protein: CASRRREFTDTQYF.

The genes are TRBV7-8 and TRBJ2-7; 10 bases agree with TRBD2. The germline V gene has CDR1 SGHVS and CDR2 FQNEAQ. This CDR3 is 18 amino acids long. V lost 5 bases and J lost 4; bases outside the gene matches: 17. The CDR3: CASSNPGLARGRRYEQYF. DNA for the CDR3: TGTGCCAGCAGCAATCCGGGACTAGCGAGGGGGCGCAGGTACGAGCAGTACTTC.

The chain uses TRBV19 and TRBJ1-5; no definite D call. Trimming shortened V by 6 bases and J by 0 bases, and 18 bases separated the two germline ends. CDR1 and CDR2 (germline): LNHDA, SQIVND (reference sequence). The CDR3 length is 17 residues. The CDR3 protein is CASRSPPGHLSNQPQHF. The CDR3 DNA reads as TGTGCCAGTAGGTCACCGCCCGGGCATCTTAGCAATCAGCCCCAGCATTTT.

This clonotype was counted a few times. The chain has TRBV20-1 and TRBJ1-4; the D is unclear. The length of the CDR3 is 13 residues. V lost 6 bases and J 12 bases, leaving 20 bases between the germline ends. From germline, CDR1 is DFQATT and CDR2 SNEGSKA (reference sequence). The DNA for the CDR3 is TGCAGTGCCCCCTGGGGAGCCTCCTGGGAACTGTTTTTT. Translating it yields CSAPWGASWELFF.

This clonotype was detected only a few times. V and J are TRBV27 and TRBJ1-4, with 9 bases lining up with TRBD1. Looked up from germline, CDR1 is MNHEY and CDR2 is SMNVEV (reference sequence). This CDR3 has 15 residues. With V trimmed by 2 bases and J by 4 bases, 2 bases remained unmatched. Here the CDR3 reads CASSLGTGSNEKLFF. CDR3 in DNA: TGTGCCAGCAGTTTAGGGACAGGGAGTAATGAAAAACTGTTTTTT.

In this sample, this clonotype turned up a few times. The chain is built from TRBV2 and TRBJ1-2; the match to TRBD1 covers 7 bases. The CDR3 loop spans 15 amino acids. V gave up 7 bases and J gave up 4 bases; unmatched junction bases: 12. The V gene's germline CDR1 is SNHLY and CDR2 FYNNEI. CDR3 sequence reads: CASILTLGQIYGYTF. The CDR3 coding sequence is TGTGCCAGCATCCTAACCCTGGGACAGATCTATGGCTACACCTTC.

The chain has TRBV19 and TRBJ1-5, with D unresolved. CDR1 LNHDA and CDR2 SQIVND come from the germline V gene (reference sequence). The CDR3 covers 13 residues. The ends were cut back, 3 bases at V and 7 bases at J, with 10 bases in the middle. The CDR3 sequence: CASSMGPGQPQHF. CDR3 in DNA: TGTGCCAGTAGTATGGGCCCGGGACAGCCCCAGCATTTT. Based on the CDR3 plus reference TRBV19 and TRBJ1-5, the full variable domain is DGGITQSPKYLFRKEGQNVTLSCEQNLNHDAMYWYRQDPGQGLRLIYYSQIVNDFQKGDIAEGYSVSREKKESFPLTVTSAQKNPTAFYLCASSMGPGQPQHFGDGTRLSIL.

This clonotype was observed once. The chain combines TRBV7-9 with TRBJ2-7; 9 bases agree with TRBD1. This CDR3 region has 13 residues. CDR1 and CDR2 from the germline V gene are SEHNR and FQNEAQ (reference sequence). V trimming: 5 bases; J trimming: 12 bases; junction bases outside the gene matches: 11. The CDR3: CASSGRTGVDWYV. CDR3 nucleotide sequence: TGTGCCAGCAGCGGACGGACAGGGGTCGATTGGTACGTC.

The rearrangement joins TRBV5-6 to TRBJ2-7, with 7 bases lining up with TRBD1. CDR3 size: 13 residues. The V gene's germline CDR1 is SGHDT and CDR2 YYEEEE. The V and J ends lost 4 bases and 3 bases, in that order; junction bases with no gene match: 4. The CDR3 sequence: CASSGTVDYEQYV. The CDR3 coding sequence is TGTGCCAGCAGCGGGACAGTAGACTACGAGCAGTACGTC.

V gene TRBV10-3 combines with J gene TRBJ2-3; possible D gene TRBD2, 5 bases. The germline CDR1 and CDR2 sequences are ENHRY and SYGVKD. CDR3 size: 14 residues. V gave up 11 bases and J gave up 0 bases, with 15 bases separating them. The CDR3 DNA sequence: TGTGCCGCCCTGCCAGCGGAGAGCACAGATACGCAGTATTTT. It encodes CAALPAESTDTQYF.

The chain is built from TRBV2 and TRBJ1-1; D perhaps matches TRBD1 (6 bases). Germline CDR1 SNHLY, CDR2 FYNNEI. Trimming took off 11 bases at V and 1 base at J, with 20 bases between the two ends. CDR3 length: 15 residues. DNA of the CDR3: TGTGCCGGACCTCGGGGAGGGGGAAGGAACACTGAAGCTTTCTTT. This translates into CAGPRGGGRNTEAFF.

This clonotype has a handful of counts. This chain connects TRBV20-1 to TRBJ2-7; weak D call: TRBD2 (5 bases). This CDR3 has 12 residues. CDR1 and CDR2 (germline): DFQATT, SNEGSKA (reference sequence). Trimming removed 4 bases from V and 1 base from J, with 8 bases in between. The CDR3 spells CSATWTSYEQYF. The CDR3 bases are TGCAGTGCTACCTGGACTTCCTACGAGCAGTACTTC.

The chain couples TRBV27 to TRBJ2-3; the D is unclear. The germline V gene has CDR1 MNHEY and CDR2 SMNVEV (reference sequence). The CDR3 contains 14 residues. Trimming removed 4 bases at V and 0 bases at J, with 8 bases between. The CDR3 DNA reads as TGTGCCAGCAGTTATAGGTTTAGCACAGATACGCAGTATTTT. It specifies CASSYRFSTDTQYF.

V is TRBV2 and J is TRBJ2-7, with D possibly called TRBD1 or TRBD2 (5 bases each). V shed 6 bases and J shed 2 bases, with 8 bases lying between them. This CDR3 region has 12 residues. Germline CDR1 and CDR2: SNHLY and FYNNEI. The CDR3 DNA follows: TGTGCCAGCAGAAGAGGGGCCTACGAGCAGTACGTC. Its protein is CASRRGAYEQYV.

The rearrangement uses TRBV20-1 and TRBJ2-4; TRBD2 agrees at 11 bases. This CDR3 contains 15 residues. Germline V gives CDR1 DFQATT, CDR2 SNEGSKA (reference sequence). V trimming: 2 bases; J trimming: 5 bases; junction bases outside the gene matches: 5. The CDR3 nucleotides read TGCAGTGCTAGATCACCGACTAGCGGGGAAAACATTCAGTACTTC. It encodes CSARSPTSGENIQYF.

The gene calls are TRBV28 and TRBJ2-7, with 9 bases lining up with TRBD1. Germline CDR1 is MDHEN and CDR2 is SYDVKM. V lost 7 bases and J lost 5; bases outside the gene matches: 3. The CDR3 sequence is 12 residues long. This CDR3 is CASKGQGDEQYV. CDR3 in DNA: TGTGCCAGCAAGGGACAGGGTGACGAGCAGTACGTC.

This clonotype occurred a few times. V usage is TRBV2 and J usage is TRBJ1-1; 10 bases are shared with TRBD1. Germline V CDR1 and CDR2: SNHLY, FYNNEI. V was pared by 1 base and J by 1 base, with 15 bases of the junction left unmatched. The CDR3 runs 20 residues. The CDR3 region is CASSEESGDRQGAWNTEAFF. CDR3 coding DNA: TGTGCCAGCAGTGAAGAGAGCGGGGACCGACAGGGGGCCTGGAACACTGAAGCTTTCTTT.

This clonotype was observed a handful of times. V and J are TRBV28 and TRBJ2-5; either TRBD1 or TRBD2 may supply D (5 bases each). The CDR3 consists of 15 residues. V lost 7 bases, J lost 4 bases, and 19 bases lay in between. From germline, CDR1 is MDHEN and CDR2 SYDVKM. The DNA for the CDR3 is TGTGCCAGCATCCTATCCGCAGGGAGCCGAGAGACCCAGTACTTC. Its translation is CASILSAGSRETQYF.

At least ten counts were recorded for this clonotype. The chain joins TRBV4-2 to TRBJ2-7; D is unresolved. This CDR3 is built from 16 residues. CDR1 and CDR2 from the germline V gene are LGHNA and YNFKEQ. V gave up 0 bases and J gave up 3 bases, with 15 bases separating them. This chain's CDR3 is CASSQEQVKGSYEQYF. The CDR3 DNA follows: TGTGCCAGCAGCCAAGAACAAGTCAAAGGAAGCTACGAGCAGTACTTC.

V is TRBV11-2 and J is TRBJ1-1; D is uncertain. Germline lookup yields CDR1 SGHAT and CDR2 FQNNGV. The length of the CDR3 is 15 residues. Trimming took 0 bases from V and 5 from J, leaving 13 bases between them. The CDR3 spells CASSLEVLVGTEAFF. Written as DNA, the CDR3 is TGTGCCAGCAGCTTAGAGGTCCTCGTTGGTACTGAAGCTTTCTTT.

This clonotype was recorded at least ten times. The rearrangement links TRBV7-6 to TRBJ2-6; no clear D. The CDR3 spans 18 residues. The germline V gene has CDR1 SGHVS and CDR2 FNYEAQ. V was pared by 3 bases and J by 0 bases, with 15 bases between. CDR3 sequence reads: CASSFSGATRSGANVLTF. In DNA, the CDR3 is TGTGCCAGCAGCTTCTCTGGAGCAACCCGCTCTGGGGCCAACGTCCTGACTTTC.

Here the CDR3 DNA reads TGCGCCAGCAGCTTGGGTTGGACTAGCACTCAGGAGACCCAGTACTTC. Residues: CASSLGWTSTQETQYF. The J gene is TRBJ2-5, the V gene TRBV5-1; 8 bases are shared with TRBD2. With 0 bases clipped from V and 5 bases from J, the junction kept 9 bases outside the gene matches. The CDR3 spans 16 residues. From germline, CDR1 is SGHRS and CDR2 YFSETQ.

In regard to this clonotype: A much larger clone sits a single nucleotide away, making a read error possible. The chain employs TRBV7-6 and TRBJ1-5; tentative D call: TRBD1 (5 bases). The CDR3 covers 14 residues. Germline CDR1 SGHVS, CDR2 FNYEAQ. Trimming pared 5 bases from V and 6 bases from J, leaving 14 bases between. CDR3 amino acids: CASSLPGAIQPQHF. CDR3 in DNA: TGTGCCAGCAGCCTCCCCGGGGCTATTCAGCCCCAGCATTTT.

In its sample, this clonotype was seen many times. This chain uses TRBV4-1 with TRBJ1-4; the D gene is possibly TRBD1 (6 bases). Trimming removed 1 base from V and 5 bases from J, with 11 bases in between. The germline CDR1 and CDR2 sequences are MGHRA and YSYEKL. This CDR3 comprises 15 residues. The CDR3 nucleotides are TGCGCCAGCAGCCAAGGGTGGACAGAAAATGAAAAACTGTTTTTT. Its translation: CASSQGWTENEKLFF.

This chain joins TRBV12-3 or TRBV12-4 and TRBJ2-3; tentatively, D is TRBD2 (6 bases). The CDR3 sequence is 15 residues long. The germline V and J ends were trimmed by 3 bases and 4 bases, with 14 bases remaining between them. CDR3 DNA sequence: TGTGCCAGCAGTTTCCCGGAGGGGAATGCAGATACGCAGTATTTT. It specifies CASSFPEGNADTQYF.